This TCR beta chain was recorded in a study of shared clonotypes between healthy human individuals. Overall study context: Each donor had three CD4 naive, three CD4 memory, two CD8 naive and one CD8 memory plate. Overall study findings and caveats: Clonotype sharing among donors was expected to depend on sequencing depth. Estimated richness was generally greater in naive than memory subsets. Few donors restricted represented genetic and exposure-history diversity.

Profiling relied on immunoSEQ multiplex PCR, and the TCRdb table lists in-frame clones only, not all of them. The sample lists hundreds of thousands of clones, 90% to 96% seen once, with about 0.057% in the top ten. Of note for this clone: Its antigen is not known.

Germline V gene sequence: CDR1 MDHEN, CDR2 SYDVKM. This CDR3 comprises 15 residues. Trimming left V 2 bases short and J 0 bases short, with 9 bases between. The TCR comes from a woman between 25 and 40 years old in good health. Sequenced input: naive CD4+ T cells sorted from blood. This sample's subset: CD45RA+ positively selected. The chain uses TRBV28 and TRBJ2-3; possible D gene TRBD2, 5 bases. The CDR3 loop is CASSLEADSTDTQYF. The CDR3 coding sequence is TGTGCCAGCAGTTTAGAAGCGGATAGCACAGATACGCAGTATTTT.